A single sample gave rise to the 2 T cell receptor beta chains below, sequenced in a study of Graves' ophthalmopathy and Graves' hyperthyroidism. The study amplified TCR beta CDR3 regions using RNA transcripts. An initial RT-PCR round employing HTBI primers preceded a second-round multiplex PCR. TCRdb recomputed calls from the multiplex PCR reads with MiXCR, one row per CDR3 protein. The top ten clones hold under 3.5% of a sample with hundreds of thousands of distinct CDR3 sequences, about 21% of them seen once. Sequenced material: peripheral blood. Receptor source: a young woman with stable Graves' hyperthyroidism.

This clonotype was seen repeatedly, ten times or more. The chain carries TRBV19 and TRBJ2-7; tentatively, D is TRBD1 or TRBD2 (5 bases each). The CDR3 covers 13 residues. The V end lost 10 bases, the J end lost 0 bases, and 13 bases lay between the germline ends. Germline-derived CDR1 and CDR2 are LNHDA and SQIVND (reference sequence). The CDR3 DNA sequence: TGTGCCACCCAGTCCGGGACCTCCTACGAGCAGTACTTC. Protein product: CATQSGTSYEQYF.

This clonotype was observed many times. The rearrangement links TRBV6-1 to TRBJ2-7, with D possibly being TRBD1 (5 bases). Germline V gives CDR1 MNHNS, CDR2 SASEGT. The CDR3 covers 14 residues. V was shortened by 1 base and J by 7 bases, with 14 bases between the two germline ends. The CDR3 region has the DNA TGTGCCAGCAGTGAAGACAGGATTAGATTGGAGCAGTACTTC. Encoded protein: CASSEDRIRLEQYF.